The 30 T cell receptor beta chains below all came from one sample that was sequenced in a study of blood T cell repertoires in COVID-19. The protocol was immunoSEQ multiplex PCR, while the TCRdb copy is restricted to in-frame clones and leaves out a portion. In the table there are 330,000 or so clones, more than 75% of which are singletons. Source material: PBMCs or T cells enriched from blood (not recorded which). The receptor set was obtained from a woman aged 25 to 39 who had recovered from COVID-19.

This CDR3 is CASSLGANSPLHF. CDR3 nucleotide sequence: TGTGCCAGCAGTTTGGGGGCAAATTCACCCCTCCACTTT. The V and J genes are TRBV27 and TRBJ1-6; TRBD1 is a possible D gene (6 bases). This CDR3 has 13 amino acids. Germline-derived CDR1 and CDR2 are MNHEY and SMNVEV (reference sequence). V lost 3 bases to trimming and J lost 7 bases, with 7 bases between them.

The chain recombines TRBV5-1 with TRBJ2-1; 7 bases are a match to TRBD2. The CDR3 extends over 15 amino acids. The germline gives CDR1 SGHRS, CDR2 YFSETQ. J was trimmed by 4 bases and V by 7 bases; bases with no gene match: 11. In DNA, the CDR3 is TGCGCCAGCTGTATAGGGCTAGCGGAATACAATGAGCAGTTCTTC. Encoded protein: CASCIGLAEYNEQFF.

V usage is TRBV11-2 and J usage is TRBJ1-1; D might be TRBD1 (5 bases). Trimming took off 3 bases at V and 4 bases at J, with 12 bases between the two ends. The CDR3 has 14 residues. From germline, CDR1 is SGHAT and CDR2 FQNNGV. The CDR3 region is CASSLAGGFTEAFF. In nucleotides, the CDR3 is TGTGCCAGCAGCTTGGCTGGGGGGTTCACTGAAGCTTTCTTT.

The V gene is TRBV7-9, the J gene TRBJ2-3, with 8 bases matching TRBD2. Trimming took 5 bases from V and 0 from J; bases not matched to a gene: 4. Germline-derived CDR1 and CDR2 are SEHNR and FQNEAQ (reference sequence). The length of the CDR3 is 15 residues. DNA of the CDR3: TGTGCCAGCAGCCGGAGCGGGGGTAGCACAGATACGCAGTATTTT. Protein: CASSRSGGSTDTQYF.

This clone has only a few counts. The chain carries TRBV18 and TRBJ2-1, with 15 bases fitting TRBD2. CDR3 size: 16 residues. The germline V gene has CDR1 KGHSH and CDR2 LQKENI. J gave up 7 bases and V 3 bases, and 4 bases lay outside the gene matches. In DNA, the CDR3 is TGTGCCAGCTCACCGGGACTAGCGGGAGGTTGGAATGAGCAGTTCTTC. This gives the protein CASSPGLAGGWNEQFF.

This clone was counted once. The chain has TRBV15 and TRBJ2-1; 8 bases match TRBD2. The CDR3 length is 16 residues. The trim removed 5 bases at V and 2 bases at J, leaving 8 bases unmatched. Looked up from germline, CDR1 is LNHNV and CDR2 is YYDKDF (reference sequence). The CDR3 reads CATSGHGGAPYNEQFF. In DNA, the CDR3 is TGTGCCACCAGCGGACACGGGGGGGCCCCCTACAATGAGCAGTTCTTC.

The chain employs TRBV30 and TRBJ1-1; no clear D gene. Trimming left V 5 bases short and J 3 bases short, with 13 bases between. CDR3 size: 13 residues. Germline lookup yields CDR1 GTSNPN and CDR2 SVGIG (reference sequence). For the CDR3, the DNA is TGTGCCTGGTCAAGAGGGCTACACACTGAAGCTTTCTTT. Translated: CAWSRGLHTEAFF.

The chain joins TRBV18 to TRBJ1-6; a possible D gene is TRBD1 (5 bases). Germline V gene data show CDR1 as KGHSH and CDR2 as LQKENI. Trimming took off 2 bases at V and 7 bases at J, with 18 bases between the two ends. This CDR3 comprises 17 residues. The CDR3, as DNA: TGTGCCAGCTCACCAGTCTCGGCAGGGTTAGAGAATTCACCCCTCCACTTT. It encodes CASSPVSAGLENSPLHF.

The gene calls are TRBV6-5 and TRBJ2-3, with 8 nucleotides matching TRBD1. V lost 6 bases, J lost 0 bases, and 2 bases stayed unmatched. Germline V lookup: CDR1 MNHEY, CDR2 SVGAGI. This CDR3 spans 14 amino acids. The CDR3 loop is CASRGDRSTDTQYF. DNA of the CDR3: TGTGCCAGCAGGGGGGACAGGAGCACAGATACGCAGTATTTT.

The CDR3 is CASSLGWSGGSGELFF. CDR3 coding DNA: TGTGCCAGCAGCCTGGGGTGGAGCGGGGGATCCGGGGAGCTGTTTTTT. The chain employs TRBV5-4 and TRBJ2-2; 8 bases line up with TRBD2. CDR3 length equals 16 residues. CDR1 is SGHNT and CDR2 is YYREEE in the germline V gene (reference sequence). Trimming removed 4 bases from V and 6 bases from J; junction bases left unmatched: 11. The full variable domain, in which reference TRBV5-4 and TRBJ2-2 provide the parts outside the CDR3, is ETGVTQSPTHLIKTRGQQVTLRCSSQSGHNTVSWYQQALGQGPQFIFQYYREEENGRGNFPPRFSGLQFPNYSSELNVNALELDDSALYLCASSLGWSGGSGELFFGEGSRLTVL.

The chain combines TRBV19 with TRBJ2-7; a possible D gene is TRBD2 (6 bases). There are 13 residues in the CDR3. CDR1 is LNHDA, CDR2 SQIVND, per germline (reference sequence). V dropped 6 bases and J dropped 1 base, with 10 bases sitting between them. DNA of the CDR3: TGTGCCAGTAGAGGCGGGGAATCCTACGAGCAGTACTTC. Amino acid sequence: CASRGGESYEQYF.

This chain connects TRBV2 to TRBJ1-1; tentative D call: TRBD1 (5 bases). Germline loops: CDR1 SNHLY, CDR2 FYNNEI. This CDR3 comprises 13 residues. Trimming shortened V by 8 bases and J by 0 bases, and 10 bases separated the two germline ends. The CDR3 DNA reads TGTGCCAGCGGGGAGGACATGAACACTGAAGCTTTCTTT. It yields the protein CASGEDMNTEAFF.

This clone has a single count. The chain employs TRBV7-9 and TRBJ2-1; the D gene is possibly TRBD2 (6 bases). V was cut by 1 base and J by 4 bases, with 14 bases left in between. Germline V gene sequence: CDR1 SEHNR, CDR2 FQNEAQ (reference sequence). CDR3 length equals 16 residues. CDR3 DNA sequence: TGTGCCAGCAGCTTAGGGTTGGGACTGGAATACAATGAGCAGTTCTTC. This codes for CASSLGLGLEYNEQFF.

J is TRBJ2-7 and V is TRBV5-6; 7 nucleotides match TRBD1. Germline V CDR1 and CDR2: SGHDT, YYEEEE. With 6 bases clipped from V and 0 bases from J, the junction kept 9 bases outside the gene matches. The CDR3 runs to 15 residues. The CDR3 sequence is CASNPRGSSSYEQYF. In DNA form, the CDR3 reads TGTGCCAGCAACCCCAGGGGGTCGAGCTCCTACGAGCAGTACTTC. Drawing the rest from reference TRBV5-6 and TRBJ2-7, the complete variable domain is DAGVTQSPTHLIKTRGQQVTLRCSPKSGHDTVSWYQQALGQGPQFIFQYYEEEERQRGNFPDRFSGHQFPNYSSELNVNALLLGDSALYLCASNPRGSSSYEQYFGPGTRLTVT.

The chain recombines TRBV29-1 with TRBJ2-7, with D perhaps TRBD1 (6 bases). CDR1 is SQVTM, CDR2 ANQGSEA, per germline. Trimming took off 4 bases at V and 3 bases at J, with 10 bases between the two ends. This CDR3 has 12 residues. The CDR3 reads CSVGVRGYEQYF. CDR3 DNA: TGCAGCGTTGGGGTCAGGGGCTACGAGCAGTACTTC.

Only one count was recorded for this clone. The chain joins TRBV6-6 to TRBJ1-1; 7 bases are shared with TRBD1. Looked up from germline, CDR1 is MNHNY and CDR2 is SVGAGI (reference sequence). CDR3 length: 14 amino acids. Germline trimming cut 4 bases from V and 5 bases from J; bases unmatched to any gene: 7. For the CDR3, the DNA is TGTGCCAGCAGTTCCCCAGGGGGTGGAACTGAAGCTTTCTTT. Protein: CASSSPGGGTEAFF.

J is TRBJ2-2 and V is TRBV5-4; D gene uncertain. CDR3 length equals 16 residues. From germline, CDR1 is SGHNT and CDR2 YYREEE (reference sequence). V was trimmed by 0 bases and J by 2 bases, leaving 11 bases between them. The CDR3 DNA sequence: TGTGCCAGCAGCTTGGGTTCTTTAGTCAACACCGGGGAGCTGTTTTTT. Amino acid sequence: CASSLGSLVNTGELFF. The full variable domain, its missing parts supplied by reference TRBV5-4 and TRBJ2-2, is ETGVTQSPTHLIKTRGQQVTLRCSSQSGHNTVSWYQQALGQGPQFIFQYYREEENGRGNFPPRFSGLQFPNYSSELNVNALELDDSALYLCASSLGSLVNTGELFFGEGSRLTVL.

The V gene is TRBV7-9, the J gene TRBJ2-1; D perhaps matches TRBD2 (5 bases). The V gene lost 5 bases and the J gene lost 3 bases, with 14 bases spanning the gap. Germline V gene sequence: CDR1 SEHNR, CDR2 FQNEAQ (reference sequence). The CDR3 runs 15 residues. DNA of the CDR3: TGTGCCAGCAGCCCCGAGGAGCGGAACTACAATGAGCAGTTCTTC. As protein: CASSPEERNYNEQFF.

The V call is TRBV3-1 (or the pseudogene TRBV3-2), the J call TRBJ2-3; TRBD2 agrees at 10 bases. The V gene end was trimmed by 6 bases and the J gene end by 2 bases; junction bases not matched to a gene: 8. Germline CDR1 reads LGHDT; CDR2 reads YNNKEL (reference sequence). The CDR3 is 16 amino acids. The CDR3 spells CASSRTLAGHTDTQYF. CDR3 nucleotides: TGTGCCAGCAGTCGCACACTAGCGGGGCACACAGATACGCAGTATTTT.

The gene calls are TRBV14 and TRBJ2-7; D may be TRBD2 (6 bases). Looked up from germline, CDR1 is SGHDN and CDR2 is FVKESK. CDR3 length: 15 amino acids. Trimming took off 2 bases at V and 1 base at J, with 12 bases between the two ends. CDR3 loop: CASSQTGTSSYEQYF. CDR3 DNA: TGTGCCAGCAGCCAAACTGGGACTTCTTCCTACGAGCAGTACTTC.

This clone has just a few counts. J is TRBJ1-2 and V is TRBV29-1, with D perhaps matching TRBD1 (5 bases). Germline V lookup: CDR1 SQVTM, CDR2 ANQGSEA. The CDR3 spans 15 residues. The V and J ends lost 3 bases and 5 bases respectively, with 19 bases between them. The CDR3 region has the DNA TGCAGCGTTGATTTTAGAGGACGAAGGGGATATGGCTACACCTTC. It translates to CSVDFRGRRGYGYTF.

The V and J genes are TRBV6-5 and TRBJ1-1, with D possibly being TRBD1 (5 bases). V lost 7 bases, J lost 4 bases, and 16 bases lay in between. The length of the CDR3 is 14 residues. The germline CDR1 and CDR2 sequences are MNHEY and SVGAGI. CDR3 amino acids: CASMGRAEVTEAFF. CDR3 DNA: TGTGCCAGCATGGGCAGGGCAGAGGTCACTGAAGCTTTCTTT.

The V and J genes are TRBV24-1 and TRBJ1-2; the D gene is possibly TRBD1 (5 bases). The CDR3 runs 14 residues. Deletions cut 4 bases from V and 4 bases from J, with 12 bases between. CDR1 KGHDR and CDR2 SFDVKD come from the germline V gene. The DNA of the CDR3 is TGTGCCACCAGTGAGTCGACAGCTCCCTATGGCTACACCTTC. Its translation is CATSESTAPYGYTF.

This chain links TRBV15 with TRBJ1-5; 8 bases are a match to TRBD1. The length of the CDR3 is 15 residues. CDR1 and CDR2 (germline): LNHNV, YYDKDF (reference sequence). With 7 bases clipped from V and 7 bases from J, the junction kept 12 bases outside the gene matches. In DNA form, the CDR3 reads TGTGCCACCACTTATATGCAGGGGGCAGGGCAGCCCCAGCATTTT. Its translation: CATTYMQGAGQPQHF.

The chain links TRBV19 to TRBJ2-1, with D tentatively TRBD2 (6 bases). Germline CDR1 LNHDA, CDR2 SQIVND (reference sequence). The length of the CDR3 is 17 residues. With 8 bases removed from V and 2 bases from J, the gap between germline ends came to 22 bases. The CDR3 region is CASSGRGGASAYNEQFF. CDR3 sequence (DNA): TGTGCCAGTTCAGGACGGGGCGGGGCTAGCGCCTACAATGAGCAGTTCTTC.

The gene calls are TRBV5-1 and TRBJ2-1; TRBD2 matches at 11 bases. V trimming: 4 bases; J trimming: 3 bases; junction bases outside the gene matches: 3. This CDR3 contains 15 residues. The germline CDR1 and CDR2 sequences are SGHRS and YFSETQ. CDR3 amino acids: CASSISGGDYNEQFF. As DNA, the CDR3 is TGCGCCAGCAGCATTAGCGGGGGGGACTACAATGAGCAGTTCTTC. Complete variable domain (other parts from reference TRBV5-1 and TRBJ2-1): KAGVTQTPRYLIKTRGQQVTLSCSPISGHRSVSWYQQTPGQGLQFLFEYFSETQRNKGNFPGRFSGRQFSNSRSEMNVSTLELGDSALYLCASSISGGDYNEQFFGPGTRLTVL.

V usage is TRBV13 and J usage is TRBJ2-7; 7 bases are shared with TRBD2. CDR3 size: 15 residues. Trimming removed 6 bases from V and 0 bases from J; junction bases left unmatched: 8. Germline loops: CDR1 PRHDT, CDR2 FYEKMQ (reference sequence). The CDR3 region is CASSLAGGSSYEQYF. The CDR3 DNA is TGTGCCAGCAGTCTTGCGGGCGGGAGCTCCTACGAGCAGTACTTC. The entire variable domain, with the rest obtained from reference TRBV13 and TRBJ2-7, is as follows: AAGVIQSPRHLIKEKRETATLKCYPIPRHDTVYWYQQGPGQDPQFLISFYEKMQSDKGSIPDRFSAQQFSDYHSELNMSSLELGDSALYFCASSLAGGSSYEQYFGPGTRLTVT.

This chain joins TRBV6-5 and TRBJ2-3; D uncertain. The CDR3 covers 13 residues. CDR1 and CDR2 from the germline V gene are MNHEY and SVGAGI. Trimming took off 7 bases at V and 0 bases at J, with 8 bases between the two ends. The DNA of the CDR3 is TGTGCCAGCACCATTACTAGCACAGATACGCAGTATTTT. This encodes CASTITSTDTQYF.

The chain links TRBV6-5 to TRBJ2-2; D unclear. The germline V gene has CDR1 MNHEY and CDR2 SVGAGI. Trimming stripped 2 bases from V and 4 bases from J, with 5 bases between. The CDR3 is 13 residues long. The CDR3 loop is CASSYDSTGELFF. The CDR3 nucleotides are TGTGCCAGCAGTTACGATAGCACCGGGGAGCTGTTTTTT.

The chain combines TRBV18 with TRBJ2-1, with a weak D call TRBD1 (6 bases). Per the germline V gene, CDR1 is KGHSH and CDR2 is LQKENI. This CDR3 region has 15 residues. V shed 1 base and J shed 9 bases, with 16 bases lying between them. The DNA for the CDR3 is TGTGCCAGCTCACCACAGGTACTAGAAGGGGGTGAGCAGTTCTTC. Amino acid sequence: CASSPQVLEGGEQFF.